This is a list of T cell receptor beta chains from one sample in a study of post-analysis software for immune sequencing data. TCRdb fed the PCR reads into MiXCR, producing one record per CDR3 protein. Here the sample spans 750,000 to 950,000 distinct CDR3 sequences, about 50% being singletons. The specimen sequenced was blood. These receptors all stem from a girl aged 10 to 17 with multiple sclerosis. Both conserved end residues are part of each CDR3. Each record gives: J gene, V gene, CDR3 protein.

>TRBJ2-1|TRBV3-1
CASSPFSGGTYNEQFF
>TRBJ2-5|TRBV4-1
CASSLRFGTGGETQYF
>TRBJ2-7|TRBV6-1
CASSEVGGWDLVYEQYF
>TRBJ1-2|TRBV28
CASRRQDGYTF
>TRBJ1-2|TRBV6-5
CASSYRAQRSDYGYTF
>TRBJ2-5|TRBV9
CASSSKTVSGETQYF
>TRBJ2-7|TRBV20-1
CSAPGPFKHEQYF
>.|TRBV20-1
CSANVAGGTYEQYF
>TRBJ2-3|TRBV20-1
CSARGSGKNTDTQYF
>TRBJ1-2|TRBV4-1
CASSQDSPIGYTF
>TRBJ2-7|TRBV7-9
CASSVGSYERYF
>TRBJ2-1|TRBV12-3/TRBV12-4
CASSVPGQGTNEQFF
>TRBJ1-2|TRBV20-1
CSARAVDRTGVYYGYTF
>TRBJ2-5|TRBV20-1
CSASPSGALETQYF
>TRBJ2-7|TRBV4-1
CASSQDRYEQYF
>TRBJ2-3|TRBV20-1
CSARPRTDTQYF
>TRBJ2-7|TRBV20-1
CSAPAGGLREQYF
>TRBJ2-4|TRBV12-3/TRBV12-4
CASSTDRGGNIQYF
>TRBJ1-2|TRBV20-1
CSARPPSNHGYTF
>TRBJ1-1|TRBV29-1
CSVGWEGQQNTEAFF
>TRBJ2-1|TRBV6-4
CASSRLPTSGSSNEQFF
>TRBJ2-7|TRBV9
CASSVEPISRDRAYEQYF
>TRBJ2-1|TRBV12-3/TRBV12-4
CASSLTSGDEQFF
>TRBJ2-7|TRBV3-1
CASSQVPQTHEQYF
>TRBJ1-2|TRBV30
CAWSTRRVSGYTF
>TRBJ1-2|TRBV29-1
CSVDGLAGEDSDYGYTF